This T cell receptor beta chain was found in a study of a mutant IDH1 vaccine in newly diagnosed glioma. Study summary: Treated patients had a mean age of 40.4 years and a sex split that was approximately 62% male and 37.5% female.

This clone showed up just a few times. The antigen is undetermined. Trimming took off 1 base at V and 8 bases at J, with 18 bases between the two ends. This CDR3 is 16 amino acids long. The germline gives CDR1 LNHDA, CDR2 SQIVND (reference sequence). The table came from immunoSEQ multiplex PCR; TCRdb's copy has only in-frame clones and leaves some out. The table lists about 43,000 clones, approximately 84% of them singletons. The time point here: week 23, last vaccination. With topical imiquimod, each dose of the vaccine consisted of 300 ug of mutant IDH1 20-mer peptide. The study enrolled donors with new WHO grade 3 or 4 IDH1-mutant, ATRX-lost astrocytomas.

The clonotype comes from a woman under 30 with glioma. Some clones in this sample may be carry-over from other donors' samples. The rearrangement uses TRBV19 and TRBJ2-1, with D possibly TRBD1 on 5 matching bases. Material: PBMCs, obtained from a glioma patient whose treatment included an IDH1 peptide vaccine. CDR3 sequence reads: CASSIARAGRYDEQFF. In DNA, the CDR3 is TGTGCCAGTAGTATAGCCCGGGCAGGGCGGTACGATGAGCAGTTCTTC.